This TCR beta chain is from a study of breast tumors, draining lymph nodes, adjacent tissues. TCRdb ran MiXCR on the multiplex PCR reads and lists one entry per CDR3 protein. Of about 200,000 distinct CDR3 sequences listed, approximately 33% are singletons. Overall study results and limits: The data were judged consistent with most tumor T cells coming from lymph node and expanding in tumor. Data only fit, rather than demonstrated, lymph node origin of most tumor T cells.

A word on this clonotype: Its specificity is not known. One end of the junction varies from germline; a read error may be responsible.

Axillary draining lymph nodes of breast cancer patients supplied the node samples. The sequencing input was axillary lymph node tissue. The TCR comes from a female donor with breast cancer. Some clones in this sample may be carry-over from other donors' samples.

The CDR3 DNA reads as TGTGCCCGCAGTGGTGGGCACAGCTCCTACGAGCAGTACTTC. This gives the protein CARSGGHSSYEQYF. The chain is built from TRBV2 and TRBJ2-7; no definite D call. The germline CDR1 and CDR2 sequences are SNHLY and FYNNEI. The CDR3 contains 14 residues.